Each of the 28 T cell receptor beta chains below was sequenced from the same sample in a study of blood T cell repertoires in COVID-19. TCRdb keeps only in-frame clones here, not all; method: immunoSEQ multiplex PCR. The sample consists of roughly 200,000 clones, around 85% of them appearing once. Sequencing used PBMCs or T cells enriched from blood (not recorded which). The receptor source for this set is a man aged 40-49 years who had recovered from COVID-19.

The J gene is TRBJ2-2, the V gene TRBV24-1, with 13 bases fitting TRBD2. Germline trimming cut 8 bases from V and 7 bases from J; bases unmatched to any gene: 18. The germline gives CDR1 KGHDR, CDR2 SFDVKD. The CDR3 runs 19 residues. CDR3 sequence: CATNEAAGLAGDLFGELFF. CDR3 bases: TGTGCCACCAACGAGGCAGCCGGACTAGCGGGAGACCTCTTCGGGGAGCTGTTTTTT.

The chain joins TRBV6-5 to TRBJ2-3, with 8 bases fitting TRBD1. Trimming took 8 bases from V and 2 from J; bases not matched to a gene: 6. Germline values: CDR1 MNHEY, CDR2 SVGAGI. CDR3 length equals 14 residues. CDR3 DNA sequence: TGTGCCAGCCGACAGGGGATGACCACAGATACGCAGTATTTT. Translating it yields CASRQGMTTDTQYF.

This chain uses TRBV2 with TRBJ1-1; 11 positions agree with TRBD1. CDR1 is SNHLY and CDR2 is FYNNEI in the germline V gene. The ends lost 5 bases at V and 8 bases at J; junction bases unmatched: 13. This CDR3 is built from 16 residues. The CDR3 region has the DNA TGTGCCAGCAGTTCGCGACTAGGACAGGGGGCTGTCGAAGCTTTCTTT. This codes for CASSSRLGQGAVEAFF.

The rearrangement links TRBV19 to TRBJ2-7; TRBD1 matches at 9 bases. The CDR3 totals 13 residues. The germline V gene encodes CDR1 LNHDA and CDR2 SQIVND (reference sequence). Unmatched junction bases numbered 3, after V lost 3 bases and J lost 6 bases. CDR3 protein: CASSITGGSEQYF. CDR3 nucleotide sequence: TGTGCCAGTAGTATCACAGGGGGCTCCGAGCAGTACTTC.

This chain connects TRBV21-1 to TRBJ2-7; the table's D call, TRBD2, has no DNA check behind it. TRBV21-1 is reported as a pseudogene. The CDR3 contains 14 residues. In DNA form, the CDR3 reads TGTGCCAGCAGCAGACTAGCGGGAGTCTACGAGCAGTACTTC. It encodes CASSRLAGVYEQYF.

V and J are TRBV27 and TRBJ2-4; TRBD1 matches 7 bases. This CDR3 comprises 15 residues. J was trimmed by 0 bases and V by 3 bases; bases with no gene match: 2. Germline V CDR1 and CDR2: MNHEY, SMNVEV (reference sequence). The CDR3 coding sequence is TGTGCCAGCAGTTTTGGGACAGAAGCCAAAAACATTCAGTACTTC. The encoded protein is CASSFGTEAKNIQYF.

The V call is TRBV28, the J call TRBJ1-1; D not resolved. The CDR3 loop spans 11 amino acids. V was pared by 5 bases and J by 11 bases, with 12 bases between. CDR1 MDHEN and CDR2 SYDVKM come from the germline V gene. The CDR3 here is CASSLPEKAFF. The CDR3 coding sequence is TGTGCCAGCAGTCTTCCCGAGAAGGCTTTCTTT.

CDR3 residues: CASSLGPGGGSELFF. Written as DNA, the CDR3 is TGTGCCAGCAGCTTAGGTCCCGGCGGAGGCTCGGAGCTGTTTTTT. The chain carries TRBV7-9 and TRBJ2-2; D perhaps matches TRBD2 (5 bases). The CDR3 consists of 15 residues. V lost 1 base, J lost 10 bases, and 16 bases lay in between. Looked up from germline, CDR1 is SEHNR and CDR2 is FQNEAQ (reference sequence).

This rearrangement joins TRBV27 to TRBJ1-2; D is perhaps TRBD1 (5 bases). The V and J ends lost 6 bases and 0 bases respectively, with 11 bases between them. The CDR3 consists of 14 residues. Germline lookup yields CDR1 MNHEY and CDR2 SMNVEV (reference sequence). CDR3 region: CASSQAGSNYGYTF. The CDR3 nucleotides read TGTGCCAGCAGCCAGGCAGGGTCTAACTATGGCTACACCTTC.

The rearrangement uses TRBV9 and TRBJ1-3, with D uncertain. CDR3 length: 13 amino acids. Trimming left V 3 bases short and J 2 bases short, with 6 bases between. From germline, CDR1 is SGDLS and CDR2 YYNGEE. CDR3 coding DNA: TGTGCCAGCAGCGGAGCAACTGGAAACACCATATATTTT. Translated, it gives CASSGATGNTIYF.

This chain uses TRBV19 with TRBJ2-3, with TRBD1 matching 8 bases. This CDR3 region has 18 residues. CDR1 is LNHDA and CDR2 is SQIVND in the germline V gene (reference sequence). V was clipped by 9 bases and J by 0 bases; unmatched bases: 17. The DNA for the CDR3 is TGTGCCAGCTCCCCCTCCGGGACAGGACTTTCTAGCACAGATACGCAGTATTTT. It codes for CASSPSGTGLSSTDTQYF.

This clone was counted between two and nine times. V gene TRBV14 combines with J gene TRBJ2-1, with 7 bases aligning to TRBD2. Trimming at V came to 4 bases and at J to 3 bases, leaving 9 bases not matched to a gene. The CDR3 runs 16 residues. Per germline, CDR1 SGHDN and CDR2 FVKESK. The CDR3 spells CASSRGGGRIYNEQFF. The DNA of the CDR3 is TGTGCCAGCAGCCGGGGGGGAGGGAGAATCTACAATGAGCAGTTCTTC.

This clone was observed once. The rearrangement joins TRBV6-2 or TRBV6-3 to TRBJ2-4; D is possibly TRBD2 (6 bases). The CDR3 consists of 18 residues. Trimming took 6 bases from V and 0 from J, leaving 21 bases between them. Looked up from germline, CDR1 is MNHEY and CDR2 is SVGEGT. The CDR3 region has the DNA TGTGCCAGCAGCACGGGAGTGAAATTGGCCTTAGCCAAAAACATTCAGTACTTC. Translated: CASSTGVKLALAKNIQYF.

At least ten counts were recorded for this clone. This rearrangement joins TRBV5-6 to TRBJ2-2; 8 nucleotides line up with TRBD2. CDR1 is SGHDT and CDR2 is YYEEEE in the germline V gene. The CDR3 length is 16 residues. The V gene end was trimmed by 4 bases and the J gene end by 0 bases; junction bases not matched to a gene: 5. For the CDR3, the DNA is TGTGCCAGCAGCGGACTAGCCCCCTCGAACACCGGGGAGCTGTTTTTT. This encodes CASSGLAPSNTGELFF.

The V and J genes are TRBV6-5 and TRBJ1-6, with 7 bases identical to TRBD1. The J segment lost 7 bases and the V segment lost 2 bases, leaving 5 bases of the junction unmatched. The CDR3 sequence is 15 residues long. Germline V gene lookup returns CDR1 MNHEY and CDR2 SVGAGI. DNA for the CDR3: TGTGCCAGCAGTTACGCCAGGGGGGAGAATTCACCCCTCCACTTT. The encoded protein is CASSYARGENSPLHF.

The V and J genes are TRBV7-9 and TRBJ1-2; the match to TRBD1 covers 8 bases. The CDR3 contains 15 residues. Looked up from germline, CDR1 is SEHNR and CDR2 is FQNEAQ (reference sequence). With V trimmed by 8 bases and J by 4 bases, 12 bases remained unmatched. CDR3 in DNA: TGTGCCAGCTGGGGTAGCCGGGACAGGCCCTATGGCTACACCTTC. Its translation: CASWGSRDRPYGYTF.

The chain joins TRBV6-1 to TRBJ2-7; no firm D call. Trimming pared 1 base from V and 6 bases from J, leaving 13 bases between. CDR1 MNHNS and CDR2 SASEGT come from the germline V gene. This CDR3 contains 14 residues. CDR3 residues: CASSEGRQSREQYF. CDR3 in DNA: TGTGCCAGCAGTGAAGGTCGTCAGTCTCGCGAGCAGTACTTC.

The V and J genes are TRBV6-5 and TRBJ1-5; D is unclear. The CDR3 runs to 15 residues. CDR1 is MNHEY and CDR2 is SVGAGI in the germline V gene. V was cut by 6 bases and J by 0 bases, with 12 bases left in between. The CDR3 sequence is CASRPTYSSNQPQHF. DNA of the CDR3: TGTGCCAGCAGACCGACGTACAGTAGCAATCAGCCCCAGCATTTT.

V and J are TRBV3-1 (or the pseudogene TRBV3-2) and TRBJ1-2, with D possibly being TRBD1 (5 bases). V was pared by 3 bases and J by 8 bases, with 10 bases between. CDR1 and CDR2 (germline): LGHDT, YNNKEL (reference sequence). This CDR3 spans 12 amino acids. The CDR3 protein is CASSHPGKGYTF. Written as DNA, the CDR3 is TGTGCCAGCAGCCACCCAGGGAAGGGCTACACCTTC.

V and J are TRBV7-9 and TRBJ2-1; weak D call: TRBD2 (6 bases). Germline assignment: CDR1 SEHNR and CDR2 FQNEAQ (reference sequence). Trimming removed 6 bases from V and 7 bases from J, with 22 bases in between. This CDR3 has 16 residues. The CDR3 bases are TGTGCCAGCAGACCAAAAACGCGGGACTCAGATAATGAGCAGTTCTTC. Residues: CASRPKTRDSDNEQFF.

The CDR3: CASRRDGFNEKLFF. DNA for the CDR3: TGTGCCAGCAGGAGAGACGGGTTTAATGAAAAACTGTTTTTT. The chain joins TRBV6-5 to TRBJ1-4; D remains unclear. V lost 6 bases to trimming and J lost 4 bases, with 12 bases between them. CDR3 length: 14 amino acids. The germline V gene has CDR1 MNHEY and CDR2 SVGAGI.

This clone appeared once. The chain recombines TRBV11-2 with TRBJ1-1; no clear D. The CDR3 is 13 amino acids. Trimming removed 4 bases at V and 6 bases at J, with 12 bases between. Germline values: CDR1 SGHAT, CDR2 FQNNGV. The CDR3 region is CASSSSRPPEAFF. CDR3 sequence (DNA): TGTGCCAGCAGCTCCAGCAGGCCGCCTGAAGCTTTCTTT.

The gene calls are TRBV7-2 and TRBJ2-1; tentatively, D is TRBD2 (5 bases). The CDR3 totals 15 residues. Deletions cut 5 bases from V and 4 bases from J, with 15 bases between. Germline V gene lookup returns CDR1 SGHTA and CDR2 FQGNSA. In DNA, the CDR3 is TGTGCCAGCAGCCCTACTAGAGGAGTTTACAATGAGCAGTTCTTC. Translating gives CASSPTRGVYNEQFF.

This clone was observed a single time. This chain joins TRBV30 and TRBJ1-5; 12 nucleotides agree with TRBD1. V dropped 2 bases and J dropped 11; count of bases not matched to a gene: 10. Looked up from germline, CDR1 is GTSNPN and CDR2 is SVGIG (reference sequence). The CDR3 covers 15 residues. This CDR3 is CAWSPSGTGGSAQHF. The CDR3 nucleotides read TGTGCCTGGAGTCCTTCGGGGACAGGGGGCTCAGCCCAGCATTTT.

As to this clone: The same CDR3 also results from other DNA sequences found in this sample. The rearrangement uses TRBV29-1 and TRBJ1-2; D gene ambiguous. V was clipped by 3 bases and J by 4 bases, with 9 bases between them. CDR1 is SQVTM, CDR2 ANQGSEA, per germline. The length of the CDR3 is 12 residues. The CDR3 nucleotides read TGCAGCGTTGAGAGAGGCGGCTATGGCTACACCTTC. Its translation is CSVERGGYGYTF.

This sequence joins TRBV5-1 and TRBJ2-5; 7 bases are shared with TRBD1. Per germline, CDR1 SGHRS and CDR2 YFSETQ. The CDR3 is 14 residues long. V was pared by 4 bases and J by 5 bases, with 8 bases of the junction left unmatched. CDR3 coding DNA: TGCGCCAGCAGCGTCGGGACAGCCCGGGAGACCCAGTACTTC. It yields the protein CASSVGTARETQYF. The whole variable domain, filled in from reference TRBV5-1 and TRBJ2-5, reads KAGVTQTPRYLIKTRGQQVTLSCSPISGHRSVSWYQQTPGQGLQFLFEYFSETQRNKGNFPGRFSGRQFSNSRSEMNVSTLELGDSALYLCASSVGTARETQYFGPGTRLLVL.

The chain recombines TRBV13 with TRBJ2-1; 13 nucleotides agree with TRBD2. V lost 5 bases and J lost 0; bases outside the gene matches: 4. CDR3 length: 17 amino acids. CDR1 and CDR2 from the germline V gene are PRHDT and FYEKMQ (reference sequence). The CDR3 coding sequence is TGTGCCAGCAGCCCGCGGACTAGCGGGAGCTCCTACAATGAGCAGTTCTTC. This sequence encodes CASSPRTSGSSYNEQFF.

The rearrangement uses TRBV18 and TRBJ2-7, with TRBD2 matching over 10 bases. Germline trimming cut 3 bases from V and 3 bases from J; bases unmatched to any gene: 8. Per the germline V gene, CDR1 is KGHSH and CDR2 is LQKENI. CDR3 length: 16 residues. CDR3 bases: TGTGCCAGCTCACCTAAGAGGGGACTAGCGAGCTACGAGCAGTACTTC. Encoded protein: CASSPKRGLASYEQYF.